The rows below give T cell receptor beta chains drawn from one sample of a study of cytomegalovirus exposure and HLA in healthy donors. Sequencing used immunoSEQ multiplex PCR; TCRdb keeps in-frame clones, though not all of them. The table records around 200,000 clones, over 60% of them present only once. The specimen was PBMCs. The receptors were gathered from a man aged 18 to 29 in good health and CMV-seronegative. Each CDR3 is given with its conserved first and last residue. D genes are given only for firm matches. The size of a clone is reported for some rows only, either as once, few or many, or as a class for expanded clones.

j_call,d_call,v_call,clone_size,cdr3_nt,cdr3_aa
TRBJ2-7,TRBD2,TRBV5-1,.,TGCGCCAGCAGCTTGAGTACGGGGACTAGCAACGAGCAGTACTTC,CASSLSTGTSNEQYF
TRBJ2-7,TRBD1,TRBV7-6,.,TGTGCCAGCAGCCGTGACAGGGCAGGATACGAGCAGTACTTC,CASSRDRAGYEQYF
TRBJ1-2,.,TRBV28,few,TGTGCCAGCAGTGCCCCTCCAAGACTCGGCTACACCTTC,CASSAPPRLGYTF
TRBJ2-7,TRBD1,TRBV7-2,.,TGTGCCAGCCGATCTCGGGACAGGGGTCCCTACGAGCAGTACTTC,CASRSRDRGPYEQYF
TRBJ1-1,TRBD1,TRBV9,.,TGTGCCAGCAGCGGAACCGGGACAGTCAACACTGAAGCTTTCTTT,CASSGTGTVNTEAFF
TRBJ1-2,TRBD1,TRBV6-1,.,TGTGCCATCGAAACCCAACAGGGGCGGCGTGGCTACACCTTC,CAIETQQGRRGYTF
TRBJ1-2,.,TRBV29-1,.,TGCAGCGTTGATCCCCTTGGCGGCTATGGCTACACCTTC,CSVDPLGGYGYTF
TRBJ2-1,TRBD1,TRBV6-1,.,TGTGCCAGCAGTGAACGGACAGGGGTGAGTGGTGAGCAGTTCTTC,CASSERTGVSGEQFF
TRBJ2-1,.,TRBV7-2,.,TGTGCCAGCAGCTTAGTTTCCGGGGGACTGTCCGACAATGAGCAGTTCTTC,CASSLVSGGLSDNEQFF
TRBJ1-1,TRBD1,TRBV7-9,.,TGTGCCAGCAGCTTAACGGGACAGGGAATGAACACTGAAGCTTTCTTT,CASSLTGQGMNTEAFF
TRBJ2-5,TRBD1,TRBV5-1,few,TGCGCCAGCAGCTTAGGGACAGGGACGGAAGAGACCCAGTACTTC,CASSLGTGTEETQYF